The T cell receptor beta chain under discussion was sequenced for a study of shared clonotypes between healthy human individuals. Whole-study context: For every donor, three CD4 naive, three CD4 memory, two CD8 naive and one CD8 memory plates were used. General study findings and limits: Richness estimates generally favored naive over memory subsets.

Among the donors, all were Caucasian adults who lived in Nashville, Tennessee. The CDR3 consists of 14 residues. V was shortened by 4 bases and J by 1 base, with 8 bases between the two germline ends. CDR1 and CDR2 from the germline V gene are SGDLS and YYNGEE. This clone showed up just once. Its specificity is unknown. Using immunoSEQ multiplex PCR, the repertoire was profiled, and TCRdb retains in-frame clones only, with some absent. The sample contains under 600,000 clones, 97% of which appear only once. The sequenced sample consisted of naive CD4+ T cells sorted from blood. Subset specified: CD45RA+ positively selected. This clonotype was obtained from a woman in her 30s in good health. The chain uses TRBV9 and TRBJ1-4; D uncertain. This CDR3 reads CASSSGGTNEKLFF. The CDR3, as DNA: TGTGCCAGCAGCTCGGGAGGAACTAATGAAAAACTGTTTTTT. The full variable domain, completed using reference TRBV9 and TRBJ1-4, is DSGVTQTPKHLITATGQRVTLRCSPRSGDLSVYWYQQSLDQGLQFLIQYYNGEERAKGNILERFSAQQFPDLHSELNLSSLELGDSALYFCASSSGGTNEKLFFGSGTQLSVL.